Sequencing of this TCR beta chain was carried out in a study of cytomegalovirus exposure and HLA in healthy donors. Germline CDR1 and CDR2: MNHNY and SVGAGI (reference sequence). J was trimmed by 0 bases and V by 5 bases; bases with no gene match: 6. This CDR3 is 16 amino acids long. The PCR contained 60 Vbeta and 13 Jbeta primers. TCRdb's table, derived via immunoSEQ multiplex PCR, lists solely in-frame clones and lacks some. The sample contains approximately 180,000 clones, roughly three quarters of which appear only once. The chain couples TRBV6-6 to TRBJ2-2, with 7 bases aligning to TRBD2. The sample was PBMCs. The source is a woman aged 45-65 years in good health and CMV-seronegative. CDR3 sequence reads: CASSRGAGTNTGELFF. Here the CDR3 DNA reads TGTGCCAGCAGTAGAGGAGCGGGGACGAACACCGGGGAGCTGTTTTTT.